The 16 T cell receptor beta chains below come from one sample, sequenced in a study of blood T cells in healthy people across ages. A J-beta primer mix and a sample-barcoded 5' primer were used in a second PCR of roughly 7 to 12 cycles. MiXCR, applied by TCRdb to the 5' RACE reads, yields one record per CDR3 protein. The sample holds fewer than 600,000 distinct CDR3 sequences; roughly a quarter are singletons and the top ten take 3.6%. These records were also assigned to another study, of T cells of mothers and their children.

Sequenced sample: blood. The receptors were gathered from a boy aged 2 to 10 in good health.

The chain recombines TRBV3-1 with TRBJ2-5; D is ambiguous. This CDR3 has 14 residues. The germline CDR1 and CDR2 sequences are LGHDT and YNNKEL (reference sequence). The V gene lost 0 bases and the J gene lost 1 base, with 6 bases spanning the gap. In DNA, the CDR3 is TGTGCCAGCAGCCAAGATTTTATCCAAGAGACCCAGTACTTC. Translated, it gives CASSQDFIQETQYF.

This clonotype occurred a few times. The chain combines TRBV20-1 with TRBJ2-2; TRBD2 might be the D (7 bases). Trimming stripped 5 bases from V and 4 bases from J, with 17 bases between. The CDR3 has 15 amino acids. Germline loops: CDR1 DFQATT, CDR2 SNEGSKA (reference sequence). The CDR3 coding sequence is TGCAGTGCTCTAGGGGGGGGCGCCGGCACCGGGGAGCTGTTTTTT. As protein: CSALGGGAGTGELFF.

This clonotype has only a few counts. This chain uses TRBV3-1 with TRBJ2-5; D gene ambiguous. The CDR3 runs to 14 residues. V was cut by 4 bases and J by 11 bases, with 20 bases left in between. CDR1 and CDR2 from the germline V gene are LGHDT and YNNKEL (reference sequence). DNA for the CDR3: TGTGCCAGCAGCCCGATGCGCATGTTTTCGGAGCAGTACTTC. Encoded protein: CASSPMRMFSEQYF.

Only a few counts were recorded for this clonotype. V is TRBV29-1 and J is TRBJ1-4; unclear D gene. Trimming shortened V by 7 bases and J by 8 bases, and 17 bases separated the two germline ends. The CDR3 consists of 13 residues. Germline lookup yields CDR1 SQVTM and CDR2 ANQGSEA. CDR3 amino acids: CSASKAGLEKLFF. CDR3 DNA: TGCAGCGCCTCAAAGGCGGGCCTAGAAAAACTGTTTTTT. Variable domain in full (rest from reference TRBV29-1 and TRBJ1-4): SAVISQKPSRDICQRGTSLTIQCQVDSQVTMMFWYRQQPGQSLTLIATANQGSEATYESGFVIDKFPISRPNLTFSTLTVSNMSPEDSSIYLCSASKAGLEKLFFGSGTQLSVL.

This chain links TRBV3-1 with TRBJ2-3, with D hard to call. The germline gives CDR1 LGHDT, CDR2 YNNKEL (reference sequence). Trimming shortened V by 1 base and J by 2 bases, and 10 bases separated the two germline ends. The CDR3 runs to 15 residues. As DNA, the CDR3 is TGTGCCAGCAGCCAAGGGAGACTTGTCACAGATACGCAGTATTTT. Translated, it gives CASSQGRLVTDTQYF.

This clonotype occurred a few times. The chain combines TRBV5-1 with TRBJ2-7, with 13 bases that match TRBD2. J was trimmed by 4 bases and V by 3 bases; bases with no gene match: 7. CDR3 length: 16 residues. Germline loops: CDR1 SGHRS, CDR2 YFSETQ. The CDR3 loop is CASSWLLAGGQYEQYF. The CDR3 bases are TGCGCCAGCAGCTGGTTACTAGCGGGAGGGCAGTACGAGCAGTACTTC.

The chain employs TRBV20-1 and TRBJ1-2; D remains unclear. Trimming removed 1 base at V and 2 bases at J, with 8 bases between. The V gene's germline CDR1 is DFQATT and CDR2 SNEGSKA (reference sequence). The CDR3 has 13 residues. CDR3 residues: CSARGVRNYGYTF. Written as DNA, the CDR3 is TGCAGTGCTAGAGGTGTGAGAAACTATGGCTACACCTTC.

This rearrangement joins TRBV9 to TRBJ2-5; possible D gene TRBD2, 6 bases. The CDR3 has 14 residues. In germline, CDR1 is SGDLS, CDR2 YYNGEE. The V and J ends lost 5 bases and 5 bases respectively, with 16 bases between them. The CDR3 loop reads CASSSGSKEETQYF. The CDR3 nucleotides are TGTGCCAGCAGTTCCGGGAGCAAAGAGGAGACCCAGTACTTC. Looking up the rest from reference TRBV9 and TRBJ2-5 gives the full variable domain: DSGVTQTPKHLITATGQRVTLRCSPRSGDLSVYWYQQSLDQGLQFLIQYYNGEERAKGNILERFSAQQFPDLHSELNLSSLELGDSALYFCASSSGSKEETQYFGPGTRLLVL.

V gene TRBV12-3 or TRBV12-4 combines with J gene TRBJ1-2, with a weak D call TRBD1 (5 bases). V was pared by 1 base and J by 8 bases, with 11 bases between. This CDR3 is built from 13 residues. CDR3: CASSLGGREGYTF. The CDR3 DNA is TGTGCCAGCAGTTTAGGGGGCCGGGAAGGCTACACCTTC.

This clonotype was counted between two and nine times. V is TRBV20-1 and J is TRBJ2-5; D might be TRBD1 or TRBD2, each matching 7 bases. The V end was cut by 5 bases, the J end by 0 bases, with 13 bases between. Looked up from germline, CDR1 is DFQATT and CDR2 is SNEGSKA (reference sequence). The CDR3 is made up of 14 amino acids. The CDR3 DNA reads TGCAGTGCTCGGCAGGGGGGGTACCAAGAGACCCAGTACTTC. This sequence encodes CSARQGGYQETQYF.

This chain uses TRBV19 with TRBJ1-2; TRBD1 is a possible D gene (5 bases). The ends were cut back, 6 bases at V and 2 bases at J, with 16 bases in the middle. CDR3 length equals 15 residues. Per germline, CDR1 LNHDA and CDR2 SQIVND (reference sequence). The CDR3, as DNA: TGTGCCAGTAGAAAGGGACCCATTGCCAACTATGGCTACACCTTC. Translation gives CASRKGPIANYGYTF.

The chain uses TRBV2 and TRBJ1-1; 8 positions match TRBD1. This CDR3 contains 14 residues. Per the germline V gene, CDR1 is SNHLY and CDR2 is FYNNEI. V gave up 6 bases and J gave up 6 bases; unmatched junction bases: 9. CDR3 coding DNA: TGTGCCAGCAGAAGGGACAGGTATGTTCCTGAAGCTTTCTTT. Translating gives CASRRDRYVPEAFF.

DNA of the CDR3: TGTGCCAGCAGTCCAAAAGAAACCTACGAGCAGTACTTC. Protein sequence: CASSPKETYEQYF. The rearrangement links TRBV6-5 to TRBJ2-7, with unresolved D. Germline values: CDR1 MNHEY, CDR2 SVGAGI. CDR3 length equals 13 residues. Trimming stripped 5 bases from V and 2 bases from J, with 10 bases between.

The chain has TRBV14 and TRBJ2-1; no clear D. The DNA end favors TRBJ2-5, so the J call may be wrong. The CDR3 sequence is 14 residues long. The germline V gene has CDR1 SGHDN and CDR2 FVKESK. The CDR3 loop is CASSQRAGAETQYF. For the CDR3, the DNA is TGTGCCAGCAGCCAAAGGGCAGGAGCAGAGACCCAGTACTTC.

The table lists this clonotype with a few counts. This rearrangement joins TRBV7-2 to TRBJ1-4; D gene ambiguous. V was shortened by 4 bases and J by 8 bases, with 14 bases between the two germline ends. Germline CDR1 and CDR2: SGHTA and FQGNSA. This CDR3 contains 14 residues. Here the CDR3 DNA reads TGTGCCAGCAGCTCAATCCCGGGTGGCGAAAAACTGTTTTTT. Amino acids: CASSSIPGGEKLFF.

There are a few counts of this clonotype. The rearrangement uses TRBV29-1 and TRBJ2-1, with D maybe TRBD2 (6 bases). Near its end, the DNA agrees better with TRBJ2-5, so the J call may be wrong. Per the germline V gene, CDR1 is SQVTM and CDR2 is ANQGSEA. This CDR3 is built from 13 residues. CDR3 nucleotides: TGCAGCGTTCTCGGACTACTTGGGGGGACCCAGTACTTC. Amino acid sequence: CSVLGLLGGTQYF.